This T cell receptor beta chain is drawn from a study of T cells after yellow fever vaccination. Study-wide points: The secondary response was weaker but peaked faster, day 5 versus 15. Shared CD4/CD8 clonotypes were a small share, likely from convergent recombination.

MiXCR, run by TCRdb on the 5' RACE reads, gives a single entry per CDR3 protein. The data show some 340,000 distinct CDR3 sequences, with 9.5% to 12% seen just once and approximately 3% held by the top ten. The CDR3 is made up of 13 amino acids. Deletions cut 4 bases from V and 13 bases from J, with 18 bases between. The germline CDR1 and CDR2 sequences are SGDLS and YYNGEE. As regards this clonotype: Its specificity is not known.

V gene TRBV9 combines with J gene TRBJ2-1, with D perhaps matching TRBD1 (5 bases). The specimen was CD4+ T cells sorted from PBMCs, collected 45 days after the yellow fever booster vaccination. The TCR comes from a man younger than 30 who received the YFV17D yellow fever vaccine. The CDR3 here is CASSTRQLGIQFF. The DNA of the CDR3 is TGTGCCAGCAGCACCCGACAGCTCGGAATTCAGTTCTTC.